This passage covers 6 T cell receptor beta chains from one sample sequenced in a study of cytomegalovirus exposure and HLA in healthy donors. A multiplex PCR was run with 60 Vbeta primers and 13 Jbeta primers. Sequencing was performed with immunoSEQ multiplex PCR; in TCRdb, only in-frame clones are kept and a portion is missing. The sample has around 150,000 clones; approximately 62% are singletons. The sequenced material came from PBMCs. These receptor sequences come from a human donor in good health.

This chain joins TRBV6-6 and TRBJ1-2; D possibly corresponds to TRBD1 (6 bases). Looked up from germline, CDR1 is MNHNY and CDR2 is SVGAGI (reference sequence). Trimming removed 8 bases from V and 4 bases from J, with 17 bases in between. The CDR3 spans 14 residues. The CDR3 protein is CASGRPGQIYGYTF. CDR3 coding DNA: TGTGCCAGCGGCCGACCGGGACAAATCTATGGCTACACCTTC.

The V call is TRBV15, the J call TRBJ2-5; TRBD2 matches at 7 bases. Germline trimming cut 5 bases from V and 4 bases from J; bases unmatched to any gene: 7. The V gene's germline CDR1 is LNHNV and CDR2 YYDKDF (reference sequence). The CDR3 runs to 14 residues. The CDR3 DNA reads TGTGCCACCAGCCGCCGACTAGCCGGAGAGACCCAGTACTTC. This gives the protein CATSRRLAGETQYF.

This chain links TRBV19 with TRBJ1-6; possibly TRBD1 for D (6 bases). Germline CDR1 LNHDA, CDR2 SQIVND (reference sequence). There are 15 residues in the CDR3. V shed 4 bases and J shed 6 bases, with 13 bases lying between them. CDR3 sequence (DNA): TGTGCCAGTAGTAAGGAGGCAGGGGCTAATTCACCCCTCCACTTT. Its protein product is CASSKEAGANSPLHF.

The V and J genes are TRBV2 and TRBJ1-1, with D unclear. In germline, CDR1 is SNHLY, CDR2 FYNNEI. The CDR3 extends over 11 amino acids. Trimming took off 8 bases at V and 2 bases at J, with 6 bases between the two ends. CDR3 amino acids: CASRENTEAFF. The CDR3, as DNA: TGTGCCAGCCGGGAAAACACTGAAGCTTTCTTT.

This sequence joins TRBV5-4 and TRBJ2-2, with 10 bases identical to TRBD1. This CDR3 is built from 15 residues. V was clipped by 4 bases and J by 6 bases; unmatched bases: 6. Germline V gene data show CDR1 as SGHNT and CDR2 as YYREEE (reference sequence). CDR3 nucleotide sequence: TGTGCCAGCAGCGTCGACAGGGGGCAAGCCGGGGAGCTGTTTTTT. It encodes CASSVDRGQAGELFF.

This clone was detected a few times. At the DNA level, this CDR3 is encoded by other sequences in the same sample as well. The chain recombines TRBV28 with TRBJ2-7; TRBD2 aligns across 7 bases. Germline V gene data show CDR1 as MDHEN and CDR2 as SYDVKM. There are 13 residues in the CDR3. Trimming removed 5 bases from V and 4 bases from J; junction bases left unmatched: 5. CDR3: CASSPPGGYEQYF. The CDR3, as DNA: TGTGCCAGCAGTCCGCCGGGGGGTTACGAGCAGTACTTC.